Listed below are T cell receptor beta chains from one sample, sequenced in a study of T cells in Graves' hyperthyroidism and ophthalmopathy. TCRdb analysed the multiplex PCR reads with MiXCR anew, one entry per CDR3 protein. The sample lists over 250,000 distinct CDR3 sequences, 25% to 30% seen once, with 25% to 30% in the top ten. The sample was blood. These TCRs come from a man aged 40-55 years with Graves' hyperthyroidism that later progressed to Graves' ophthalmopathy. Both conserved end residues are trimmed from each CDR3.

V	J	CDR3
TRBV19	TRBJ2-7	ASSYGIGRAHYEQY
TRBV7-2	TRBJ2-7	ASSLAPDISYEQY
TRBV14	TRBJ2-7	ASSSDRSGD
TRBV27	TRBJ1-3	ASSLQGSSGNTIY
TRBV18	TRBJ1-5	ASSPSGAGWEPQH
TRBV12-3/TRBV12-4	TRBJ2-7	ASSGGLARTYEQY
TRBV27	TRBJ1-6	AGTPGQGNSPLH
TRBV6-1	TRBJ1-5	ASKGGSNQPQH
TRBV20-1	TRBJ2-3	SAPVREAGDTQY
TRBV6-1	TRBJ2-7	ASRTTSGSDYEQY
TRBV28	TRBJ2-7	ASSFNRDYEQY
TRBV12-3/TRBV12-4	TRBJ2-7	ASSFSLGREQY
TRBV29-1	TRBJ2-5	SPGEGLAGTSETQY
TRBV6-2/TRBV6-3	TRBJ2-2	ASSLAEFTGELF
TRBV18	TRBJ2-7	ASSPGTLIYEQY
TRBV12-3/TRBV12-4	TRBJ2-5	ASGFGTEMETQY